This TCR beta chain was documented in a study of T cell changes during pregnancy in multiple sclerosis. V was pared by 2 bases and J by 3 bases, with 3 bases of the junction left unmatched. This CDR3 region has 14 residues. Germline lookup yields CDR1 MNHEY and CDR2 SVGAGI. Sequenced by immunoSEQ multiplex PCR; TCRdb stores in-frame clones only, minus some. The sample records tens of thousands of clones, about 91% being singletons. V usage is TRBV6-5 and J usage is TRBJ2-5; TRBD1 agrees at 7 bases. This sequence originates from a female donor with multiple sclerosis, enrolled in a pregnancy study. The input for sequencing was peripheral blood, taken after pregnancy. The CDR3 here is CASSYGQGEETQYF. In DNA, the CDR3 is TGTGCCAGCAGTTACGGGCAGGGGGAAGAGACCCAGTACTTC.